The entry that follows covers one T cell receptor (beta chain) sequence. Systemic immunosuppression or autoimmune disease history was grounds to exclude patients. This sample is part of a study of OX40 agonist ivuxolimab in advanced cancers. Per the germline V gene, CDR1 is SNHLY and CDR2 is FYNNEI. The CDR3 consists of 15 residues. V was clipped by 10 bases and J by 2 bases, with 19 bases between them. Libraries were prepared by immunoSEQ multiplex PCR; TCRdb keeps only in-frame clonotypes and omits some of them. The data hold 69,000 or so clones, with about 87% observed a single time. The source was CD4+ or CD8+ T cells sorted from blood, collected in a trial of the OX40 agonist ivuxolimab. The sequence was obtained from an adult with an advanced solid tumor such as melanoma, head and neck, liver or kidney cancer. The genes are TRBV2 and TRBJ2-3; TRBD1 is a possible D gene (6 bases). DNA of the CDR3: TGTGCCACCACCTCCCTCGAGGGGGACACAGATACGCAGTATTTT. This translates into CATTSLEGDTDTQYF.